The 8 T cell receptor beta chains below come from one sample, sequenced in a study of T-cell reconstitution after alpha-beta-depleted transplantation in children (dated by TCRdb to 2015 to 2016). This specimen's treatment or condition label, interpreted: allogeneic hematopoietic cell transplantation with graft depleted of TCRalphabeta T cells and CD19 B cells. Library preparation used PCR. Reads for this sample came from an Illumina HiSeq 2500. Molecular barcoding was employed in the preparation of TCR libraries, with unique molecular identifiers being used to normalize TCRbeta repertoire quantification. TCRdb trimmed the raw reads at Q25, called clones with MiXCR and kept productive beta chains. Rows with a matching CDR3 protein are joined into one entry that keeps the most common DNA and genes. The sample profile shows about 260,000 distinct CDR3 sequences; around 7.5% of them were found once. The top ten clonotypes cover 6.3% of the sample.

This specimen consisted of PBMCs, mostly from graft donor cells, obtained 180 days after TCRalphabeta/CD19-depleted stem cell transplant. Receptor source: a male patient aged 10 to 17 who had a stem cell transplant for acute lymphoblastic leukemia, so the T cells may come from the graft donor.

This clonotype showed up many times. The rearrangement joins TRBV4-1 to TRBJ2-1; D might be TRBD1 (6 bases). V gave up 4 bases and J gave up 7 bases, with 17 bases separating them. The germline V gene has CDR1 MGHRA and CDR2 YSYEKL. The CDR3 length is 15 residues. The CDR3 region is CASSPWGPSSNEQFF. CDR3 nucleotides: TGCGCCAGCAGCCCCTGGGGGCCTAGCTCGAATGAGCAGTTCTTC.

In this sample, this clonotype turned up many times. The chain carries TRBV20-1 and TRBJ1-5; D not certain. The CDR3 extends over 13 amino acids. V was clipped by 3 bases and J by 9 bases, with 15 bases between them. Germline CDR1 DFQATT, CDR2 SNEGSKA (reference sequence). CDR3 residues: CSASETDLWPQHF. CDR3 DNA sequence: TGCAGTGCTAGCGAGACCGATTTGTGGCCCCAGCATTTT.

In this sample, this clonotype turned up many times. This chain links TRBV20-1 with TRBJ1-1; no clear D gene. The CDR3 runs 14 residues. The germline CDR1 and CDR2 sequences are DFQATT and SNEGSKA (reference sequence). V lost 5 bases and J lost 0, with 13 bases in between. CDR3 region: CSAGGVVMNTEAFF. The CDR3 region has the DNA TGCAGTGCTGGAGGAGTAGTCATGAACACTGAAGCTTTCTTT.

This clonotype has ten or more counts. This chain connects TRBV23-1 to TRBJ2-4; TRBD1 aligns across 10 bases. Being an ORF, TRBV23-1 has a function that is uncertain. The CDR3 has 16 amino acids. The V and J ends lost 0 bases and 4 bases, in that order; junction bases with no gene match: 3. The CDR3 spells CASSQSGQGLKNIQYF. In DNA, the CDR3 is TGCGCCAGCAGTCAATCGGGACAGGGGCTTAAAAACATTCAGTACTTC.

This clonotype was counted many times. The chain has TRBV20-1 and TRBJ1-2, with 8 bases aligning to TRBD1. CDR1 is DFQATT and CDR2 is SNEGSKA in the germline V gene (reference sequence). V shed 5 bases, J shed 6 bases, and the junction held 5 bases outside the gene matches. CDR3 length equals 12 residues. Here the CDR3 DNA reads TGCAGTGCTGACAGGGGAAAGGATGGCTACACCTTC. Translating it yields CSADRGKDGYTF.

This clonotype was detected ten times or more. The chain has TRBV7-9 and TRBJ2-1; 11 bases line up with TRBD1. The germline gives CDR1 SEHNR, CDR2 FQNEAQ (reference sequence). This CDR3 has 16 residues. Trimming took 3 bases from V and 7 from J; bases not matched to a gene: 8. The CDR3 spells CASSFGTGGIRNEQFF. CDR3 coding DNA: TGTGCCAGCAGCTTCGGGACAGGGGGAATAAGGAATGAGCAGTTCTTC.

This clonotype turned up a few times. The chain joins TRBV5-4 to TRBJ2-1; 7 bases map to TRBD1. This CDR3 is 16 amino acids long. The germline gives CDR1 SGHNT, CDR2 YYREEE (reference sequence). V lost 0 bases, J lost 6 bases, and 9 bases stayed unmatched. The CDR3 is CASSLERGRNFNEQFF. CDR3 in DNA: TGTGCCAGCAGCTTGGAAAGGGGGCGAAATTTCAATGAGCAGTTCTTC.

The rearrangement links TRBV20-1 to TRBJ1-5, with TRBD1 identical over 9 bases. The CDR3 length is 15 residues. The V segment lost 4 bases and the J segment 4 bases; nucleotides outside the gene matches: 8. In germline, CDR1 is DFQATT, CDR2 SNEGSKA (reference sequence). The DNA for the CDR3 is TGCAGTGCTACTTGGGACAGGGCAGGGAATCAGCCCCAGCATTTT. Amino acids: CSATWDRAGNQPQHF.